These T cell receptor beta chains were read from a single sample in a study of cytomegalovirus exposure and HLA in healthy donors. Method: immunoSEQ multiplex PCR; TCRdb's copy keeps in-frame clones and lacks some. The sample lists 100,000 to 150,000 clones, 80% to 85% occurring once. The sample consisted of PBMCs. These receptors were obtained from a man between 18 and 35 years old in good health and CMV-seronegative. Each CDR3 is given with its conserved first and last residue. Fields, in order: clone size, D gene, V gene, J gene, CDR3 protein, CDR3 DNA. A D gene is named only where the DNA matches it firmly. Some rows have no size entry. The others give once, few or many, or a class for an expanded clone.

abundance: .
d_gene: .
v_gene: TRBV4-3
j_gene: TRBJ2-3
CDR3aa: CASSQDWRNRGDTQYF
CDR3nt: TGCGCCAGCAGCCAAGATTGGAGGAACAGAGGAGATACGCAGTATTTT

abundance: few
d_gene: .
v_gene: TRBV5-1
j_gene: TRBJ2-2
CDR3aa: CASSSSLGLFLGNTGELFF
CDR3nt: TGCGCCAGCAGCTCATCCTTGGGACTCTTTCTAGGGAACACCGGGGAGCTGTTTTTT

abundance: .
d_gene: TRBD1
v_gene: TRBV5-1
j_gene: TRBJ1-5
CDR3aa: CASSLGGINQPQHF
CDR3nt: TGCGCCAGCAGCTTAGGGGGCATCAATCAGCCCCAGCATTTT

abundance: .
d_gene: .
v_gene: TRBV7-8
j_gene: TRBJ2-3
CDR3aa: CASSYGGDTQYF
CDR3nt: TGTGCCAGCAGCTACGGGGGAGATACGCAGTATTTT

abundance: .
d_gene: .
v_gene: TRBV27
j_gene: TRBJ1-3
CDR3aa: CASRRSSGNTIYF
CDR3nt: TGTGCCAGCAGGCGGTCCTCTGGAAACACCATATATTTT

abundance: few
d_gene: TRBD1
v_gene: TRBV28
j_gene: TRBJ2-6
CDR3aa: CASSLGTGSTSGANVLTF
CDR3nt: TGTGCCAGCAGCCTGGGGACAGGGTCAACTTCCGGGGCCAACGTCCTGACTTTC

abundance: .
d_gene: TRBD1
v_gene: TRBV5-4
j_gene: TRBJ1-4
CDR3aa: CASSFRQGINEKLFF
CDR3nt: TGTGCCAGCAGCTTTCGACAGGGGATTAATGAAAAACTGTTTTTT

abundance: .
d_gene: .
v_gene: TRBV9
j_gene: TRBJ2-1
CDR3aa: CASSVETRRNGNEQFF
CDR3nt: TGTGCCAGCAGCGTAGAGACTAGGCGGAATGGAAATGAGCAGTTCTTC

abundance: .
d_gene: TRBD1
v_gene: TRBV2
j_gene: TRBJ2-2
CDR3aa: CASRNTGGLNTGELFF
CDR3nt: TGTGCCAGCAGGAATACAGGGGGTCTCAACACCGGGGAGCTGTTTTTT

abundance: few
d_gene: TRBD1
v_gene: TRBV4-2
j_gene: TRBJ2-2
CDR3aa: CASRRQGVGTGELFF
CDR3nt: TGTGCCAGCAGAAGACAGGGGGTCGGTACCGGGGAGCTGTTTTTT

abundance: .
d_gene: TRBD1
v_gene: TRBV7-9
j_gene: TRBJ1-1
CDR3aa: CASSLGPRGTGQNTEAFF
CDR3nt: TGTGCCAGCAGCTTAGGCCCAAGGGGGACAGGGCAGAACACTGAAGCTTTCTTT

abundance: .
d_gene: TRBD1
v_gene: TRBV5-8
j_gene: TRBJ2-6
CDR3aa: CASSLGTGRSGANVLTF
CDR3nt: TGTGCCAGCAGCTTGGGGACAGGACGTTCTGGGGCCAACGTCCTGACTTTC

abundance: once
d_gene: TRBD1
v_gene: TRBV2
j_gene: TRBJ1-5
CDR3aa: CASRKDSGGYNQPQHF
CDR3nt: TGTGCCAGCCGAAAGGATTCAGGGGGCTATAATCAGCCCCAGCATTTT

abundance: .
d_gene: .
v_gene: TRBV4-1
j_gene: TRBJ1-2
CDR3aa: CASTSLGRINGYTF
CDR3nt: TGCGCCAGCACTAGCCTAGGTAGGATAAATGGCTACACCTTC

abundance: .
d_gene: TRBD1
v_gene: TRBV7-9
j_gene: TRBJ1-1
CDR3aa: CASSGTGIEAFF
CDR3nt: TGTGCCAGCAGCGGGACAGGAATTGAAGCTTTCTTT

abundance: .
d_gene: TRBD1
v_gene: TRBV28
j_gene: TRBJ1-4
CDR3aa: CASRNTGGRGEKLFF
CDR3nt: TGTGCCAGCAGAAACACAGGGGGCCGCGGGGAAAAACTGTTTTTT